This is a list of T cell receptor beta chains from one sample in a study of OX40 agonist ivuxolimab in advanced cancers. Measured with immunoSEQ multiplex PCR; TCRdb has only the in-frame clones, and not every one. This sample has more than 35,000 clones, with more than 75% found just once. The sample consisted of CD4+ or CD8+ T cells sorted from blood, taken in a trial of the OX40 agonist ivuxolimab. The receptor set was obtained from an adult with an advanced solid tumor such as melanoma, head and neck, liver or kidney cancer. CDR3s include the opening cysteine and the closing phenylalanine or tryptophan. Each record gives: clone size, D gene, V gene, J gene, CDR3 DNA, CDR3 protein. D genes are given only for firm matches. Not all rows give a size; the values are once, few, many and, for expanded clones, a class.

abundance: .
d_gene: .
v_gene: TRBV29-1
j_gene: TRBJ1-1
CDR3nt: TGCAGCGCCCAGACACTGAACACTGAAGCTTTCTTT
CDR3aa: CSAQTLNTEAFF

abundance: many
d_gene: TRBD2
v_gene: TRBV5-6
j_gene: TRBJ2-7
CDR3nt: TGTGCCAGCAGCTTGGAGATGCGGGAGGGCCCCGAGCAGTACTTC
CDR3aa: CASSLEMREGPEQYF

abundance: .
d_gene: .
v_gene: TRBV2
j_gene: TRBJ2-5
CDR3nt: TGTGCCAGCATCCCGGGACCCCGGGCGGAGACCCAGTACTTC
CDR3aa: CASIPGPRAETQYF

abundance: .
d_gene: .
v_gene: TRBV11-3
j_gene: TRBJ2-1
CDR3nt: TGTGCCAGCAGATCGACCGACAATGAGCAGTTCTTC
CDR3aa: CASRSTDNEQFF

abundance: .
d_gene: TRBD2
v_gene: TRBV11-2
j_gene: TRBJ2-2
CDR3nt: TGTGCCAGCAGCTTATGGCCTGAGGCGGGGGCGAACACCGGGGAGCTGTTTTTT
CDR3aa: CASSLWPEAGANTGELFF

abundance: .
d_gene: TRBD2
v_gene: TRBV4-1
j_gene: TRBJ2-1
CDR3nt: TGCGCCAGCAGCCAACGACTAGCGGGAGGTAGGGACAATGAGCAGTTCTTC
CDR3aa: CASSQRLAGGRDNEQFF

abundance: .
d_gene: TRBD1
v_gene: TRBV19
j_gene: TRBJ1-1
CDR3nt: TGTGCCAGTAGTCTAACAGGGGGCACTGAAGCTTTCTTT
CDR3aa: CASSLTGGTEAFF

abundance: .
d_gene: .
v_gene: TRBV30
j_gene: TRBJ2-7
CDR3nt: TGTGCCTGGAGCGGGTCCTCGAGGGAGCAGTACTTC
CDR3aa: CAWSGSSREQYF

abundance: .
d_gene: TRBD1
v_gene: TRBV2
j_gene: TRBJ2-5
CDR3nt: TGTGCCAGCAGCATCGGGACAGGGGGGGAGACCCAGTACTTC
CDR3aa: CASSIGTGGETQYF

abundance: .
d_gene: .
v_gene: TRBV5-5
j_gene: TRBJ1-2
CDR3nt: TGTGCCAGCAGCTTGGGAGGGGTGAATGGCTACACCTTC
CDR3aa: CASSLGGVNGYTF

abundance: few
d_gene: .
v_gene: TRBV4-3
j_gene: TRBJ2-2
CDR3nt: TGCGCCAGCAGCCAAGGGGGGGCGGGGGCCGTCACCGGGGAGCTGTTTTTT
CDR3aa: CASSQGGAGAVTGELFF

abundance: .
d_gene: TRBD2
v_gene: TRBV11-3
j_gene: TRBJ2-5
CDR3nt: TGTGCCAGCAGCTTATATAGCGGGGGGCACCAAGAGACCCAGTACTTC
CDR3aa: CASSLYSGGHQETQYF

abundance: .
d_gene: .
v_gene: TRBV7-1
j_gene: TRBJ2-7
CDR3nt: TGTGCCAGCAGTTACAAGGGGTACGCATTCTCCTACGAGCAGTACTTC
CDR3aa: CASSYKGYAFSYEQYF

abundance: once
d_gene: .
v_gene: TRBV11-2
j_gene: TRBJ1-3
CDR3nt: TGTGCCAGCAGCTTATTTACTGGGGTCTCTGGAAACACCATATATTTT
CDR3aa: CASSLFTGVSGNTIYF

abundance: .
d_gene: TRBD2
v_gene: TRBV10-3
j_gene: TRBJ2-7
CDR3nt: TGTGCCATCAGTGAGTCGGAGGGGACTAGCTGGATGTACTTC
CDR3aa: CAISESEGTSWMYF

abundance: .
d_gene: TRBD2
v_gene: TRBV7-3
j_gene: TRBJ2-1
CDR3nt: TGTGCCAGCAGCCCCCGTCGGGGCGGGGGGTACTCGGATGAGCAGTTCTTC
CDR3aa: CASSPRRGGGYSDEQFF

abundance: .
d_gene: .
v_gene: TRBV4-1
j_gene: TRBJ1-1
CDR3nt: TGCGCCAGCAGCCAAGGGGGGCAGGGGAGCGAAGCTTTCTTT
CDR3aa: CASSQGGQGSEAFF

abundance: .
d_gene: .
v_gene: TRBV28
j_gene: TRBJ2-5
CDR3nt: TGTGCCACCCACACCCTGGACCCGGCTCGGGAGACCCAGTACTTC
CDR3aa: CATHTLDPARETQYF

abundance: .
d_gene: TRBD2
v_gene: TRBV11-3
j_gene: TRBJ2-1
CDR3nt: TGTGCCAGCAGCTTAGATGGACTAGCGGGAGGGTTAGGTGAGCAGTTCTTC
CDR3aa: CASSLDGLAGGLGEQFF

abundance: .
d_gene: .
v_gene: TRBV25-1
j_gene: TRBJ1-3
CDR3nt: TGTGCCAGCAGTGCACAACAAGGACGCTCTGGAAACACCATATATTTT
CDR3aa: CASSAQQGRSGNTIYF

abundance: .
d_gene: .
v_gene: TRBV21-1
j_gene: TRBJ2-7
CDR3nt: TGTGCCAGCAGCAAAGGGGTGCCGGGACTATACTACGAGCAGTACTTC
CDR3aa: CASSKGVPGLYYEQYF

abundance: .
d_gene: TRBD1
v_gene: TRBV7-9
j_gene: TRBJ1-4
CDR3nt: TGTGCCAGCAGCTTAGCCTCAAGCCACAGGGGCGTACGTGAAAAACTGTTTTTT
CDR3aa: CASSLASSHRGVREKLFF

abundance: .
d_gene: .
v_gene: TRBV6-5
j_gene: TRBJ1-1
CDR3nt: TGTGCCAGCATCACCGGGCCTGAAGCTTTCTTT
CDR3aa: CASITGPEAFF

abundance: .
d_gene: .
v_gene: TRBV18
j_gene: TRBJ2-7
CDR3nt: TGTGCCAGCTCACTCCGGGACTGGACCTACGAGCAGTACTTC
CDR3aa: CASSLRDWTYEQYF

abundance: .
d_gene: TRBD1
v_gene: TRBV5-6
j_gene: TRBJ1-1
CDR3nt: TGTGCCAGCAGCTCCATGACAGGGGTAGTTTTCTTT
CDR3aa: CASSSMTGVVFF

abundance: .
d_gene: .
v_gene: TRBV6-1
j_gene: TRBJ2-7
CDR3nt: TGTGCCAGCGGCTCCAGCTACGAGCAGTACTTC
CDR3aa: CASGSSYEQYF

abundance: .
d_gene: .
v_gene: TRBV27
j_gene: TRBJ2-7
CDR3nt: TGTGCCAGCGGTCTGAACTACGAGCAGTACTTC
CDR3aa: CASGLNYEQYF

abundance: .
d_gene: TRBD1
v_gene: TRBV28
j_gene: TRBJ1-5
CDR3nt: TGTGCCAGCAGTTCCTTCGACAGGGGGCTTGGGCCCCAGCATTTT
CDR3aa: CASSSFDRGLGPQHF

abundance: .
d_gene: .
v_gene: TRBV14
j_gene: TRBJ2-1
CDR3nt: TGTGCCAGCAGCCCCCTCAGCCAGGCCCTACTAAACAATGAGCAGTTCTTC
CDR3aa: CASSPLSQALLNNEQFF

abundance: .
d_gene: .
v_gene: TRBV29-1
j_gene: TRBJ2-5
CDR3nt: TGCAGCGTCTCCCCGGGGCACGTAGAGACCCAGTACTTC
CDR3aa: CSVSPGHVETQYF

abundance: once
d_gene: .
v_gene: TRBV13
j_gene: TRBJ2-7
CDR3nt: TGTGCCAGCAGCAAAGGGGTTGGCGAGCAGTACTTC
CDR3aa: CASSKGVGEQYF

abundance: .
d_gene: TRBD1
v_gene: TRBV7-2
j_gene: TRBJ2-7
CDR3nt: TGTGCCAGCAGCTTGGGACAGGGGGCCTACGAGCAGTACTTC
CDR3aa: CASSLGQGAYEQYF

abundance: .
d_gene: .
v_gene: TRBV4-1
j_gene: TRBJ2-3
CDR3nt: TGCGCCAGCAGCAGGGAATCGGATACGCAGTATTTT
CDR3aa: CASSRESDTQYF

abundance: .
d_gene: .
v_gene: TRBV28
j_gene: TRBJ1-1
CDR3nt: TGTGCCAGCAGTTTAACGTGGGGCACTGAAGCTTTCTTT
CDR3aa: CASSLTWGTEAFF

abundance: .
d_gene: TRBD1
v_gene: TRBV6-5
j_gene: TRBJ2-2
CDR3nt: TGTGCCAGCAGTTTGGGACAGATGACCGGGGAGCTGTTTTTT
CDR3aa: CASSLGQMTGELFF

abundance: .
d_gene: TRBD2
v_gene: TRBV5-6
j_gene: TRBJ2-1
CDR3nt: TGTGCCAGCAGTCCCCGGGGGGGTTGGAATGAGCAGTTCTTC
CDR3aa: CASSPRGGWNEQFF

abundance: .
d_gene: TRBD1
v_gene: TRBV11-3
j_gene: TRBJ1-2
CDR3nt: TGTGCCAGCAGCTCCAATATGGGGGGCTCGACAGGGCGTAACTATGGCTACACCTTC
CDR3aa: CASSSNMGGSTGRNYGYTF